This TCR beta chain was obtained from a study of post-analysis software for immune sequencing data. Study information: Included among the disease courses, which were recorded for the cohort, were relapsing-remitting, secondary progressive and progressive-relapsing multiple sclerosis.

The library was made from cDNA and included unique molecular identifiers. Yield was approximately 500,000 cDNA molecules from roughly 1 to 10 million T cells. TCRdb passed the PCR reads through MiXCR, listing each CDR3 protein once. The sample holds about 430,000 distinct CDR3 sequences, approximately 39% seen once. Study outcomes and limitations: Four or five TRBV segments, including TRBV5-6, TRBV5-1 and TRBV20-1, were more frequent in patients than controls. In multiple sclerosis, normalized Chao1 diversity was significantly below that of controls.

The CDR3 spans 14 residues. Trimming cost V 2 bases and J 0 bases, with 8 bases left between them. The germline CDR1 and CDR2 sequences are ENHRY and SYGVKD. This clonotype appeared a few times. The antigen is not known. The sample consisted of blood. This clonotype originated in a girl aged 2-10 years with multiple sclerosis. V gene TRBV10-3 combines with J gene TRBJ2-7; the D gene is possibly TRBD1 (5 bases). The CDR3 DNA follows: TGTGCCATCAGTGAGAGGGGTGACTCCTACGAGCAGTACTTC. Protein product: CAISERGDSYEQYF.